This TCR beta chain was obtained from a study of blood T cells in healthy people across ages. Across the study: About one barcoded TCR beta cDNA was captured per two T cells.

This clonotype was picked up a small number of times. What it recognizes is unknown. The CDR3 extends over 13 amino acids. V lost 7 bases, J lost 4 bases, and 13 bases lay in between. Per germline, CDR1 MNHNY and CDR2 SVGAGI (reference sequence). Drawn from each donor were roughly 9.4 milliliters of peripheral blood. Combining a sample-barcoded 5' primer with a J-beta primer mix, a second PCR ran for about 6 to 11 cycles. Each CDR3 protein is one row after TCRdb ran MiXCR on the 5' RACE reads. The table records 1.5 million to 2 million distinct CDR3 sequences, 28% of them present only once. Broader study findings: The long-lived group displayed more naive CD4+ cells, plus higher diversity, than the aged donors did.

This receptor was identified in a woman aged 25 to 39 in good health. The sample was blood. The V gene is TRBV6-6, the J gene TRBJ1-2, with D possibly TRBD1 on 6 matching bases. The CDR3 DNA follows: TGTGCCAGCAAAATGGACAGTCCCTATGGCTACACCTTC. This translates into CASKMDSPYGYTF.